The 10 T cell receptor beta chains reported below all come from one sample, sequenced in a study of T cells after yellow fever vaccination. TCRdb recomputed calls from the 5' RACE reads with MiXCR, one row per CDR3 protein. The table shows roughly 300,000 distinct CDR3 sequences, with roughly 8% occurring only once. The sample consisted of PBMCs, taken about 49 days after the first yellow fever vaccination. The receptors derive from a man aged 18 to 30 who received the YFV17D yellow fever vaccine.

The rearrangement joins TRBV7-9 to TRBJ1-2; TRBD1 is a possible D gene (5 bases). This CDR3 contains 15 residues. Germline-derived CDR1 and CDR2 are SEHNR and FQNEAQ (reference sequence). V was cut by 4 bases and J by 4 bases, with 16 bases left in between. The CDR3, as DNA: TGTGCCAGCAGCTCCGAAACAGTAACAGGCTATGGCTACACCTTC. The encoded protein is CASSSETVTGYGYTF.

The V and J genes are TRBV10-3 and TRBJ1-3; D is ambiguous. The germline V gene encodes CDR1 ENHRY and CDR2 SYGVKD. V lost 8 bases and J 1 base, leaving 6 bases between the germline ends. CDR3 length: 12 amino acids. CDR3 sequence reads: CAIGVSGNTIYF. CDR3 coding DNA: TGTGCCATCGGAGTTTCTGGAAACACCATATATTTT.

This rearrangement joins TRBV18 to TRBJ1-1, with 10 nucleotides matching TRBD1. The V and J ends lost 5 bases and 6 bases, in that order; junction bases with no gene match: 9. The CDR3 contains 15 residues. Looked up from germline, CDR1 is KGHSH and CDR2 is LQKENI. The CDR3 here is CASSSDRGLYSEAFF. CDR3 nucleotide sequence: TGTGCCAGCTCATCTGACAGGGGGCTATACTCTGAAGCTTTCTTT.

The chain employs TRBV5-4 and TRBJ1-1; 7 positions agree with TRBD1. The CDR3 contains 16 residues. V lost 0 bases to trimming and J lost 5 bases; unmatched junction nucleotides: 10. Germline V gene sequence: CDR1 SGHNT, CDR2 YYREEE (reference sequence). CDR3: CASSLEVGIRGTEAFF. In DNA, the CDR3 is TGTGCCAGCAGCTTGGAGGTTGGGATCAGGGGGACTGAAGCTTTCTTT.

The chain is built from TRBV6-1 and TRBJ1-5; TRBD1 is a possible D gene (6 bases). The V and J ends lost 5 bases and 1 base respectively, with 9 bases between them. The CDR3 has 14 residues. From germline, CDR1 is MNHNS and CDR2 SASEGT. The CDR3 protein is CASSKQGSNQPQHF. The CDR3 DNA follows: TGTGCCAGCAGTAAGCAGGGGAGCAATCAGCCCCAGCATTTT.

This clonotype came up a few times. The chain has TRBV12-3 or TRBV12-4 and TRBJ2-6, with no clear D. Trimming took 7 bases from V and 2 from J, leaving 9 bases between them. The CDR3 totals 14 residues. The CDR3 here is CASTKTPGANVLTF. Written as DNA, the CDR3 is TGTGCCAGCACCAAGACCCCTGGGGCCAACGTCCTGACTTTC.

This chain links TRBV7-2 with TRBJ1-2; the D is unclear. V shed 5 bases and J shed 2 bases, with 9 bases lying between them. Germline V lookup: CDR1 SGHTA, CDR2 FQGNSA. The CDR3 runs 13 residues. The CDR3 here is CASSLIANYGYTF. The CDR3 DNA is TGTGCCAGCAGCCTTATAGCCAACTATGGCTACACCTTC.

This clonotype was seen repeatedly, ten times or more. The J gene is TRBJ1-1, the V gene TRBV5-1; 12 bases are a match to TRBD1. After removal of 4 bases from V and 4 bases from J, the junction contained 5 bases not matched to a gene. The CDR3 contains 15 residues. The germline V gene has CDR1 SGHRS and CDR2 YFSETQ. The CDR3 sequence is CASSPGTGGGTEAFF. Written as DNA, the CDR3 is TGCGCCAGCAGCCCCGGGACAGGGGGCGGCACTGAAGCTTTCTTT. The full variable domain, with the rest looked up from reference TRBV5-1 and TRBJ1-1, is KAGVTQTPRYLIKTRGQQVTLSCSPISGHRSVSWYQQTPGQGLQFLFEYFSETQRNKGNFPGRFSGRQFSNSRSEMNVSTLELGDSALYLCASSPGTGGGTEAFFGQGTRLTVV.

This clonotype was seen repeatedly, ten times or more. This chain links TRBV11-2 with TRBJ2-7; TRBD2 matches 8 bases. J was trimmed by 1 base and V by 7 bases; bases with no gene match: 6. The CDR3 length is 14 residues. Germline loops: CDR1 SGHAT, CDR2 FQNNGV. In nucleotides, the CDR3 is TGTGCCAGCAACACGACGGGGGGGTCCTACGAGCAGTACGTC. Its protein product is CASNTTGGSYEQYV.

The table lists this clonotype with a few counts. The chain uses TRBV3-1 and TRBJ1-2; D might be TRBD1 (6 bases). CDR3 length equals 14 residues. From germline, CDR1 is LGHDT and CDR2 YNNKEL (reference sequence). V lost 4 bases, J lost 4 bases, and 13 bases lay in between. In DNA form, the CDR3 reads TGTGCCAGCAGCCTAGGGGGGCAGCCCTATGGCTACACCTTC. The encoded protein is CASSLGGQPYGYTF.